The rows below give T cell receptor beta chains drawn from one sample of a study of blood T cell repertoires in COVID-19. Sequencing was performed with immunoSEQ multiplex PCR; in TCRdb, only in-frame clones are kept and a portion is missing. This repertoire shows 300,000 or so clones, just under 85% found once; its top ten account for 4.1%. The specimen was peripheral blood. These receptor sequences come from a woman aged 45-65 years with active or convalescent COVID-19. Each CDR3 is given with its conserved first and last residue. Fields, in order: CDR3 protein, V gene.

CDR3aa: CASSPTRGGSYNEQFF
v_gene: TRBV7-2

CDR3aa: CASSESGWETQYF
v_gene: TRBV6-1

CDR3aa: CATNKTARVEKLFF
v_gene: TRBV24-1

CDR3aa: CASSAFRGLSYNSPLHF
v_gene: TRBV5-6

CDR3aa: CASSSLQGYEQYF
v_gene: TRBV7-8

CDR3aa: CASSLSGSYEQYF
v_gene: TRBV12-3/TRBV12-4

CDR3aa: CASSPRTLRGEKLFF
v_gene: TRBV28

CDR3aa: CASSSSTTNTYEQYF
v_gene: TRBV2

CDR3aa: CASSLGQSIAGYTF
v_gene: TRBV7-8

CDR3aa: CASSELPQGRAFF
v_gene: TRBV10-2

CDR3aa: CASSLDRGEQFF
v_gene: TRBV11-1

CDR3aa: CATGGTEAFF
v_gene: TRBV25-1

CDR3aa: CASSQARTGVGAGNTIYF
v_gene: TRBV4-2

CDR3aa: CASSIEGQGGETQYF
v_gene: TRBV19

CDR3aa: CASSFTGLRSYEQYF
v_gene: TRBV5-1

CDR3aa: CASSSSGLRDSPLHF
v_gene: TRBV21-1

CDR3aa: CASSPPGLAGGGQYF
v_gene: TRBV18

CDR3aa: CASSLTGREYEGSYEQYF
v_gene: TRBV11-2

CDR3aa: CASGRGTYNEQFF
v_gene: TRBV6-5

CDR3aa: CASTSGRLAGGFYEQYF
v_gene: TRBV7-8

CDR3aa: CASSPRQNQPQHF
v_gene: TRBV12-3/TRBV12-4

CDR3aa: CASSTRLAHYNEQFF
v_gene: TRBV19

CDR3aa: CASSPPDKTYEQYF
v_gene: TRBV7-9

CDR3aa: CAISESRLAGAYNEQFF
v_gene: TRBV10-3

CDR3aa: CAWATGGRSPLHF
v_gene: TRBV30

CDR3aa: CASSIQGSNNEQFF
v_gene: TRBV19

CDR3aa: CASSLGLAGEGETQYF
v_gene: TRBV11-2

CDR3aa: CASSSQGSRSTEAFF
v_gene: TRBV5-1

CDR3aa: CAGAGGPDYGYTF
v_gene: TRBV6-6

CDR3aa: CASSLEPQLAGKWYNEQFF
v_gene: TRBV5-1

CDR3aa: CASSQDRGYRTQYF
v_gene: TRBV14

CDR3aa: CASSFLGTGRSPLHF
v_gene: TRBV7-2

CDR3aa: CASSYGQGEAFF
v_gene: TRBV3-1/TRBV3-2

CDR3aa: CASTSGQGPAYEQYF
v_gene: TRBV6-5

CDR3aa: CASSLVGRTEAFF
v_gene: TRBV7-8

CDR3aa: CASSLAPPIAGRYNEQFF
v_gene: TRBV7-9

CDR3aa: CASSLFSGGQETQYF
v_gene: TRBV7-8

CDR3aa: CASSYSVGNYGYTF
v_gene: TRBV6-5

CDR3aa: CASSQGGTNEQYF
v_gene: TRBV3-1/TRBV3-2

CDR3aa: CASSPPGSGELFF
v_gene: TRBV18

CDR3aa: CASSNDRVKQFF
v_gene: TRBV6-2/TRBV6-3

CDR3aa: CASSFSGRTDTQYF
v_gene: TRBV27

CDR3aa: CATSERRQSNYGYTF
v_gene: TRBV24-1

CDR3aa: CASSYSRQPNQPQHF
v_gene: TRBV6-5

CDR3aa: CASRPGTTVNTGELFF
v_gene: TRBV7-3

CDR3aa: CASSLVAGGDAGELFF
v_gene: TRBV5-1

CDR3aa: CASSQGMDRGYETQYF
v_gene: TRBV4-1

CDR3aa: CASSWESGSGTDTQYF
v_gene: TRBV5-1

CDR3aa: CASSSGWGQPQHF
v_gene: TRBV7-9

CDR3aa: CASSIPKTGGLAGELFF
v_gene: TRBV19

CDR3aa: CASSFRLLRGGTNEQFF
v_gene: TRBV7-9

CDR3aa: CASSPRLAVGRTDTQYF
v_gene: TRBV18

CDR3aa: CASRGEGTQYF
v_gene: TRBV6-5

CDR3aa: CASSSLVAYEQYF
v_gene: TRBV5-5

CDR3aa: CASSLMDYKQYF
v_gene: TRBV7-2